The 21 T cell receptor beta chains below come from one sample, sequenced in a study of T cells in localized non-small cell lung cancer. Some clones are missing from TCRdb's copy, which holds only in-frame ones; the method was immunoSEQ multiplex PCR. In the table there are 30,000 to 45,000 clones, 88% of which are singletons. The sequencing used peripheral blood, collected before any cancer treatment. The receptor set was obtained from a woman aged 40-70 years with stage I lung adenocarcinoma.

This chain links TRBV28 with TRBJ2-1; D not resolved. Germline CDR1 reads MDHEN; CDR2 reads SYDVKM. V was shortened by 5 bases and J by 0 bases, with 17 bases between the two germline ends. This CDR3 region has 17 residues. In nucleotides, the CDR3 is TGTGCCAGCAGTCCAAAGACCCTCGGAAGCTCCTACAATGAGCAGTTCTTC. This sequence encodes CASSPKTLGSSYNEQFF.

CDR3 residues: CASSPGGTGGGYEQYF. The CDR3 DNA reads TGCGCCAGCAGCCCAGGAGGGACAGGGGGAGGCTACGAGCAGTACTTC. V usage is TRBV5-1 and J usage is TRBJ2-7, with TRBD1 identical over 11 bases. The V segment lost 4 bases and the J segment 3 bases; nucleotides outside the gene matches: 9. The CDR3 consists of 16 residues. The germline V gene has CDR1 SGHRS and CDR2 YFSETQ. Filled out from reference TRBV5-1 and TRBJ2-7, the complete variable domain reads KAGVTQTPRYLIKTRGQQVTLSCSPISGHRSVSWYQQTPGQGLQFLFEYFSETQRNKGNFPGRFSGRQFSNSRSEMNVSTLELGDSALYLCASSPGGTGGGYEQYFGPGTRLTVT.

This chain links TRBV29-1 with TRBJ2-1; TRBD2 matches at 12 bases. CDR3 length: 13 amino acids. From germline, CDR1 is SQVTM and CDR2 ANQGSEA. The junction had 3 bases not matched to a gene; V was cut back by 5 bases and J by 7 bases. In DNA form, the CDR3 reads TGCAGCGTTAGGACTAGCGGGATTAATGAGCAGTTCTTC. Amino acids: CSVRTSGINEQFF.

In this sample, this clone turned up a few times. The CDR3 region has the DNA TGTGCCACCCAGAGGGGCGCTCGGGCCGGGGAGCTGTTTTTT. Translation: CATQRGARAGELFF. This chain uses TRBV27 with TRBJ2-2; D assignment may be TRBD1 or TRBD2 (5 bases each). The CDR3 sequence is 14 residues long. V shed 10 bases and J shed 6 bases, with 18 bases lying between them. Germline V gene sequence: CDR1 MNHEY, CDR2 SMNVEV (reference sequence).

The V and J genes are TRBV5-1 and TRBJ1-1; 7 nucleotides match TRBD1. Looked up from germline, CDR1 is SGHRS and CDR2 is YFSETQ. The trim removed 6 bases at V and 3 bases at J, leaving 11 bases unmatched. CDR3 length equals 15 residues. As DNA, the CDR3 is TGCGCCAGCAAAGTTTCTTACAGGGGCGACACTGAAGCTTTCTTT. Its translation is CASKVSYRGDTEAFF.

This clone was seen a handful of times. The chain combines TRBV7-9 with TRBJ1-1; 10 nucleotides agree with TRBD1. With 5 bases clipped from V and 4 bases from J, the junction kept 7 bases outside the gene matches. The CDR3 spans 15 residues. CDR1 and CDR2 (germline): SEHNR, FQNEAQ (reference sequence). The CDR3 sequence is CASSLRQGASTEAFF. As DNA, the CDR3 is TGTGCCAGCAGCCTAAGACAGGGGGCGAGCACTGAAGCTTTCTTT.

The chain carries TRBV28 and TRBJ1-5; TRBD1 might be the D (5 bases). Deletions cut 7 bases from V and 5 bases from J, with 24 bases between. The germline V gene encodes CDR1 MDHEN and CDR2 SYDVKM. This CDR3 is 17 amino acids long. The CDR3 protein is CASISIAGGFPYQPQHF. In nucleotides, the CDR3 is TGTGCCAGCATCTCCATCGCGGGGGGTTTCCCTTATCAGCCCCAGCATTTT.

In DNA form, the CDR3 reads TGTGCCATCAGTGAGGACAACTTCTACAATGAGCAGTTCTTC. Its translation: CAISEDNFYNEQFF. The chain recombines TRBV10-3 with TRBJ2-1, with unresolved D. Germline lookup yields CDR1 ENHRY and CDR2 SYGVKD. Trimming stripped 2 bases from V and 3 bases from J, with 8 bases between. The length of the CDR3 is 14 residues.

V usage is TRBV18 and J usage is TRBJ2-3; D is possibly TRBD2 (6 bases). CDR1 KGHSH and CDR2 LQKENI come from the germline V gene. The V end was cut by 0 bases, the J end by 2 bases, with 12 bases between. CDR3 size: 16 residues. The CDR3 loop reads CASSPPRAGYTDTQYF. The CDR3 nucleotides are TGTGCCAGCTCACCACCGAGAGCGGGCTACACAGATACGCAGTATTTT.

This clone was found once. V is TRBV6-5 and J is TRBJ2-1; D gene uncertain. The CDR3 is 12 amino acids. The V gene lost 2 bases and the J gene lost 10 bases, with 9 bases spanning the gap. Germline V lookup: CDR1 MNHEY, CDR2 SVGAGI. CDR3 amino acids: CASSYPSGEQFF. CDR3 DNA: TGTGCCAGCAGTTACCCCTCCGGGGAGCAGTTCTTC.

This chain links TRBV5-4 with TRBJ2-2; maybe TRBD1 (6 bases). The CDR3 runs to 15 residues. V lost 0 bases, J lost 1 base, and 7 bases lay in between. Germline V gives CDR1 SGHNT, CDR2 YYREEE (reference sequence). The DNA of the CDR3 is TGTGCCAGCAGCTTGGACAGGGTGAACACCGGGGAGCTGTTTTTT. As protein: CASSLDRVNTGELFF. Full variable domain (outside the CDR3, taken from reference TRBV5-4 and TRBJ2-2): ETGVTQSPTHLIKTRGQQVTLRCSSQSGHNTVSWYQQALGQGPQFIFQYYREEENGRGNFPPRFSGLQFPNYSSELNVNALELDDSALYLCASSLDRVNTGELFFGEGSRLTVL.

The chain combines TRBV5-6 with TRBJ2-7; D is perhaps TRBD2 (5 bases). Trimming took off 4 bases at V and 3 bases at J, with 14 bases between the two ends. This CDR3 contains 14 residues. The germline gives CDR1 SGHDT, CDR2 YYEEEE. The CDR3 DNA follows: TGTGCCAGCAGCCCAGCCGGAGGAGGCTACGAGCAGTACTTC. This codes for CASSPAGGGYEQYF.

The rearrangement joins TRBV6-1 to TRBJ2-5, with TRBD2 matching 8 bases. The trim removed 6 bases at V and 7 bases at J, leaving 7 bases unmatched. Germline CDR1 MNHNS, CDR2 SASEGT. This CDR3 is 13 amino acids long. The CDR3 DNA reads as TGTGCCAGCAGATCGGGACTAGTCGGGACCCAGTACTTC. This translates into CASRSGLVGTQYF.

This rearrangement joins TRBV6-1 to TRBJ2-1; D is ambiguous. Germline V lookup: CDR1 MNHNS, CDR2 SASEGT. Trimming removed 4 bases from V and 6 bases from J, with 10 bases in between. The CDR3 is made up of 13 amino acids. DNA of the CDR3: TGTGCCAGCAGTGGGGGTCTTCTCAATGAGCAGTTCTTC. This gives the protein CASSGGLLNEQFF.

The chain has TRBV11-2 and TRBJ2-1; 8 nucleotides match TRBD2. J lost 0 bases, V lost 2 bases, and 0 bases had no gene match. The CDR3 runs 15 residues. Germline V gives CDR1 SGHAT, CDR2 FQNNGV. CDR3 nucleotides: TGTGCCAGCAGCTTACTAGCGGGCTCCTACAATGAGCAGTTCTTC. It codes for CASSLLAGSYNEQFF.

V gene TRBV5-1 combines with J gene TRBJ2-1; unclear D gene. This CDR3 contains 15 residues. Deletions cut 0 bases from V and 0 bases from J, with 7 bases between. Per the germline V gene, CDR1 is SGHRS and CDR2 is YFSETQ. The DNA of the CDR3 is TGCGCCAGCAGCTTGGAGGAAGCCTCCTACAATGAGCAGTTCTTC. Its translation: CASSLEEASYNEQFF. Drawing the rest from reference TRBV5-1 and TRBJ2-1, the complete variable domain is KAGVTQTPRYLIKTRGQQVTLSCSPISGHRSVSWYQQTPGQGLQFLFEYFSETQRNKGNFPGRFSGRQFSNSRSEMNVSTLELGDSALYLCASSLEEASYNEQFFGPGTRLTVL.

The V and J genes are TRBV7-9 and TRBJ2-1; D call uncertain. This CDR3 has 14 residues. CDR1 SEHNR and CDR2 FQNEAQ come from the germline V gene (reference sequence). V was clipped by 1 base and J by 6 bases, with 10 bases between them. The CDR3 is CASSLEWTVNEQFF. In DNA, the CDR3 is TGTGCCAGCAGCTTAGAGTGGACGGTCAATGAGCAGTTCTTC.

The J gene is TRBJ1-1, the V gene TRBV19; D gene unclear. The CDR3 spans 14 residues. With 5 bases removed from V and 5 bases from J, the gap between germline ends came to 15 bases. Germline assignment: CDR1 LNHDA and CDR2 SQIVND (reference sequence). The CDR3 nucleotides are TGTGCCAGTAGTCTTCAAGTACGGGCGACTGAAGCTTTCTTT. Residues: CASSLQVRATEAFF.

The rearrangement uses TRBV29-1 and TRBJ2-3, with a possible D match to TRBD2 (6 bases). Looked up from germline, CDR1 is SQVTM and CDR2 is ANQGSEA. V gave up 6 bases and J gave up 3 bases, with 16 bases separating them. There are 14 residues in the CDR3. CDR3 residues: CSVGDWAQTDTQYF. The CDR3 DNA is TGCAGCGTGGGGGACTGGGCTCAGACAGATACGCAGTATTTT.

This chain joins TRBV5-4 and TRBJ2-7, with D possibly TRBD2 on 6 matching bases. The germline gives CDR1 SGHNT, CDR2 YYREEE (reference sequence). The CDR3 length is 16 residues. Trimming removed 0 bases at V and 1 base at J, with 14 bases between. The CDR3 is CASSLGGAASSYEQYF. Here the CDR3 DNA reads TGTGCCAGCAGCTTGGGCGGGGCCGCTTCTTCCTACGAGCAGTACTTC.

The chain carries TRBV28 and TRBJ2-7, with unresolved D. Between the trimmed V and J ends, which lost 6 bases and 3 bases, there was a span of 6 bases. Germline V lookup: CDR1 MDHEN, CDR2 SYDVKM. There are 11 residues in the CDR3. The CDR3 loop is CASSDHYEQYF. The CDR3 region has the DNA TGTGCCAGCAGCGATCACTACGAGCAGTACTTC.